The sequence of this TCR beta chain was determined in a study of graft-versus-host responses after intestinal transplantation. TCRdb keeps only in-frame clones here, not all; method: immunoSEQ multiplex PCR. The sample holds 20,000 to 25,000 clones, approximately 33% seen once. The study plated roughly 200,000 CFSE-labeled responders with roughly 200,000 irradiated, violet-dye-labeled stimulators. Proliferating CFSE-low CD3+CD4+ and CD3+CD8+ responders were sorted post-reaction. The sequencing here drew on alloreactive CD8+ T cells from a mixed lymphocyte reaction culture, taken before intestinal transplant. Subset given: CFSE-low proliferating T cells sorted from approximately six-day pre-transplant mixed lymphocyte reaction (GvH or HvG direction). This clonotype was obtained from a human patient who received an intestinal transplant.

In nucleotides, the CDR3 is TGTGCCAGCAGTTTAGCTACGGGACAGGGCTCCTACGAGCAGTACTTC. Its protein product is CASSLATGQGSYEQYF. This chain uses TRBV28 with TRBJ2-7, with 9 bases identical to TRBD1. CDR3 length: 16 amino acids. Germline V gene data show CDR1 as MDHEN and CDR2 as SYDVKM. The V gene end was trimmed by 2 bases and the J gene end by 0 bases; junction bases not matched to a gene: 5.